These 24 T cell receptor beta chains were sequenced from one sample in a study of OX40 agonist ivuxolimab in advanced cancers. Libraries were prepared by immunoSEQ multiplex PCR; TCRdb keeps only in-frame clonotypes and omits some of them. The repertoire holds 90,000 to 100,000 clones, with roughly 80% as singletons. Here the sequenced sample was CD4+ or CD8+ T cells sorted from blood, taken in a trial of the OX40 agonist ivuxolimab. All receptors derive from an adult with an advanced solid tumor such as melanoma, head and neck, liver or kidney cancer.

This chain joins TRBV6-1 and TRBJ2-3; 11 positions match TRBD2. Germline trimming cut 5 bases from V and 0 bases from J; bases unmatched to any gene: 1. Germline V CDR1 and CDR2: MNHNS, SASEGT. CDR3 length: 15 residues. For the CDR3, the DNA is TGTGCCAGCAGTTGGACTAGCGGGAGCACAGATACGCAGTATTTT. Residues: CASSWTSGSTDTQYF.

This clone came up once. The chain recombines TRBV4-1 with TRBJ1-1, with D perhaps matching TRBD1 (6 bases). V lost 0 bases and J 4 bases, leaving 12 bases between the germline ends. The germline gives CDR1 MGHRA, CDR2 YSYEKL. CDR3 size: 15 residues. The CDR3 nucleotides are TGCGCCAGCAGCCAAGATTTCGACAGGAGCACTGAAGCTTTCTTT. It is translated as CASSQDFDRSTEAFF.

The chain recombines TRBV27 with TRBJ1-4; no reliable D call. Germline CDR1 is MNHEY and CDR2 is SMNVEV (reference sequence). CDR3 length equals 14 residues. Trimming cost V 6 bases and J 8 bases, with 16 bases left between them. In DNA, the CDR3 is TGTGCCAGCAGGATGAGATTTACCTCGGAAAAACTGTTTTTT. Translating gives CASRMRFTSEKLFF.

The rearrangement joins TRBV19 to TRBJ1-2; D gene uncertain. The length of the CDR3 is 14 residues. Germline V CDR1 and CDR2: LNHDA, SQIVND (reference sequence). V gave up 6 bases and J gave up 8 bases, with 19 bases separating them. In DNA form, the CDR3 reads TGTGCCAGTAGAGAACACACGGGTGGTTTAGGCTACACCTTC. Encoded protein: CASREHTGGLGYTF.

The rearrangement joins TRBV5-5 to TRBJ2-3; D call uncertain. The ends were cut back, 5 bases at V and 3 bases at J, with 16 bases in the middle. The CDR3 is 15 amino acids. Germline V gene lookup returns CDR1 SGHKS and CDR2 YYEKEE (reference sequence). As DNA, the CDR3 is TGTGCCAGCAGTGCACTGAAGCGCCCAACAGATACGCAGTATTTT. This translates into CASSALKRPTDTQYF.

The gene calls are TRBV7-2 and TRBJ2-3; D is perhaps TRBD2 (6 bases). Germline V lookup: CDR1 SGHTA, CDR2 FQGNSA. The V gene lost 2 bases and the J gene lost 1 base, with 10 bases spanning the gap. The CDR3 runs 15 residues. The CDR3: CASSLTPGGTDTQYF. CDR3 coding DNA: TGTGCCAGCAGCTTAACCCCGGGGGGCACAGATACGCAGTATTTT. Combining the CDR3 with reference TRBV7-2 and TRBJ2-3 gives the whole variable domain GAGVSQSPSNKVTEKGKDVELRCDPISGHTALYWYRQSLGQGLEFLIYFQGNSAPDKSGLPSDRFSAERTGGSVSTLTIQRTQQEDSAVYLCASSLTPGGTDTQYFGPGTRLTVL.

J is TRBJ1-2 and V is TRBV5-6, with D possibly matching TRBD1 (5 bases). The V gene lost 9 bases and the J gene lost 6 bases, with 15 bases spanning the gap. Per the germline V gene, CDR1 is SGHDT and CDR2 is YYEEEE. The CDR3 contains 12 residues. The CDR3 is CATRRDLHGYTF. The CDR3, as DNA: TGTGCCACTCGCCGGGACTTGCATGGCTACACCTTC.

A few counts support this clone. The chain uses TRBV7-3 and TRBJ2-3; no clear D. This CDR3 region has 15 residues. The V and J ends lost 5 bases and 2 bases respectively, with 14 bases between them. CDR1 and CDR2 from the germline V gene are SGHTA and FQGTGA. For the CDR3, the DNA is TGTGCCAGCAGCCCAACGGGTCGGGCCACAGATACGCAGTATTTT. Translated, it gives CASSPTGRATDTQYF.

This chain uses TRBV12-5 with TRBJ2-2; TRBD1 aligns across 10 bases. This CDR3 comprises 14 residues. Germline CDR1 and CDR2: LGHNT and FRNRAP. V gave up 6 bases and J gave up 6 bases; unmatched junction bases: 4. Written as DNA, the CDR3 is TGTGCTAGTGGGCCGGGACAGGGGTCCGGGGAGCTGTTTTTT. It translates to CASGPGQGSGELFF.

V gene TRBV7-3 combines with J gene TRBJ1-1; a possible D gene is TRBD1 (5 bases). Trimming left V 9 bases short and J 3 bases short, with 14 bases between. This CDR3 comprises 13 residues. In germline, CDR1 is SGHTA, CDR2 FQGTGA. In DNA, the CDR3 is TGTGCCAGTCAGCGAGGGGCCGACACTGAAGCTTTCTTT. This codes for CASQRGADTEAFF. The whole variable domain, filled in from reference TRBV7-3 and TRBJ1-1, reads GAGVSQTPSNKVTEKGKYVELRCDPISGHTALYWYRQSLGQGPEFLIYFQGTGAADDSGLPNDRFFAVRPEGSVSTLKIQRTERGDSAVYLCASQRGADTEAFFGQGTRLTVV.

This chain's CDR3 is CASSSWTRTDTQYF. The CDR3 DNA is TGTGCCAGCAGCTCTTGGACCCGCACAGATACGCAGTATTTT. The chain is built from TRBV11-2 and TRBJ2-3; D call uncertain. CDR3 length equals 14 residues. Germline CDR1 SGHAT, CDR2 FQNNGV. V lost 4 bases, J lost 1 base, and 9 bases lay in between.

This chain links TRBV19 with TRBJ2-5; tentatively, D is TRBD1 (6 bases). Germline V gene sequence: CDR1 LNHDA, CDR2 SQIVND (reference sequence). Trimming took off 3 bases at V and 6 bases at J, with 14 bases between the two ends. CDR3 length equals 14 residues. CDR3 sequence (DNA): TGTGCCAGTAGTATTCGGGACACCGCGAAGACCCAGTACTTC. It specifies CASSIRDTAKTQYF.

V and J are TRBV19 and TRBJ1-2; D is possibly TRBD1 (5 bases). The CDR3 has 15 residues. The germline V gene encodes CDR1 LNHDA and CDR2 SQIVND (reference sequence). Trimming shortened V by 5 bases and J by 4 bases, and 17 bases separated the two germline ends. The CDR3 protein is CASSLGPGTGYGYTF. CDR3 nucleotide sequence: TGTGCCAGTAGTTTAGGACCCGGGACCGGCTATGGCTACACCTTC.

This sequence joins TRBV27 and TRBJ2-2; possible D gene TRBD1, 6 bases. CDR3 length equals 17 residues. Germline V lookup: CDR1 MNHEY, CDR2 SMNVEV (reference sequence). V lost 5 bases and J 0 bases, leaving 16 bases between the germline ends. CDR3 coding DNA: TGTGCCAGCAGTCCTATTAGGACAGTTCCGAACACCGGGGAGCTGTTTTTT. Amino acid sequence: CASSPIRTVPNTGELFF.

This clone was seen only once. V usage is TRBV28 and J usage is TRBJ2-7; the match to TRBD2 covers 10 bases. Germline V gene data show CDR1 as MDHEN and CDR2 as SYDVKM. This CDR3 has 16 residues. The trim removed 3 bases at V and 3 bases at J, leaving 8 bases unmatched. The CDR3 DNA reads TGTGCCAGCAGTTTCCCCCGACTAGCGGGTGACTACGAGCAGTACTTC. Translated: CASSFPRLAGDYEQYF.

The chain links TRBV18 to TRBJ2-3; D is unresolved. Trimming cost V 2 bases and J 4 bases, with 13 bases left between them. This CDR3 region has 15 residues. The V gene's germline CDR1 is KGHSH and CDR2 LQKENI. CDR3 amino acids: CASSPAQEWADTQYF. The DNA for the CDR3 is TGTGCCAGCTCACCAGCGCAGGAATGGGCAGATACGCAGTATTTT.

The J gene is TRBJ2-1, the V gene TRBV30; TRBD1 matches 7 bases. V was pared by 8 bases and J by 5 bases, with 15 bases of the junction left unmatched. The CDR3 totals 15 residues. The V gene's germline CDR1 is GTSNPN and CDR2 SVGIG (reference sequence). CDR3 region: CAQTSPGQTNNEQFF. The CDR3 DNA follows: TGTGCCCAAACTTCACCGGGACAGACTAACAATGAGCAGTTCTTC.

This clone appeared once. The CDR3 region has the DNA TGTGCCAGCGGTAACAGTCTACCCTATGGCTACACCTTC. It encodes CASGNSLPYGYTF. The chain combines TRBV7-2 with TRBJ1-2; D is ambiguous. The CDR3 has 13 amino acids. With 8 bases removed from V and 4 bases from J, the gap between germline ends came to 14 bases. Germline assignment: CDR1 SGHTA and CDR2 FQGNSA.

This clone appeared once. CDR3 sequence (DNA): TGTGCCAGCCGTCTGGGGCCCTATGGCTACACCTTC. This sequence encodes CASRLGPYGYTF. The chain is built from TRBV6-1 and TRBJ1-2, with D perhaps matching TRBD1 (5 bases). The CDR3 extends over 12 amino acids. Germline V gives CDR1 MNHNS, CDR2 SASEGT. Trimming stripped 8 bases from V and 4 bases from J, with 11 bases between.

This chain connects TRBV11-2 to TRBJ1-6; a possible D gene is TRBD1 (5 bases). CDR3 length: 17 amino acids. From germline, CDR1 is SGHAT and CDR2 FQNNGV. Trimming shortened V by 2 bases and J by 4 bases, and 15 bases separated the two germline ends. The DNA of the CDR3 is TGTGCCAGCAGCTTAATCCCGGGACGCGGGTATAATTCACCCCTCCACTTT. Translated, it gives CASSLIPGRGYNSPLHF.

V and J are TRBV5-1 and TRBJ1-3; a possible D gene is TRBD1 (6 bases). V was cut by 0 bases and J by 1 base, with 11 bases left in between. Per germline, CDR1 SGHRS and CDR2 YFSETQ. This CDR3 has 16 residues. The CDR3 loop reads CASSLGGRGSGNTIYF. As DNA, the CDR3 is TGCGCCAGCAGCTTGGGTGGCAGGGGTTCTGGAAACACCATATATTTT.

V usage is TRBV11-2 and J usage is TRBJ2-5; either TRBD1 or TRBD2 may supply D (6 bases each). The DNA end is more similar to TRBJ2-7, so the J call may be wrong. The CDR3 spans 12 residues. The germline V gene has CDR1 SGHAT and CDR2 FQNNGV. The CDR3 coding sequence is TGTGCCAGCAACGAGGGGGGTTACGAGCAGTACTTC. Its protein product is CASNEGGYEQYF.

The chain couples TRBV15 to TRBJ1-4; D not resolved. Per the germline V gene, CDR1 is LNHNV and CDR2 is YYDKDF (reference sequence). V was trimmed by 2 bases and J by 3 bases, leaving 10 bases between them. CDR3 size: 15 residues. The CDR3 sequence: CATSRTQFPNEKLFF. DNA of the CDR3: TGTGCCACCAGCAGAACCCAGTTCCCTAATGAAAAACTGTTTTTT. Looking up the rest from reference TRBV15 and TRBJ1-4 gives the full variable domain: DAMVIQNPRYQVTQFGKPVTLSCSQTLNHNVMYWYQQKSSQAPKLLFHYYDKDFNNEADTPDNFQSRRPNTSFCFLDIRSPGLGDTAMYLCATSRTQFPNEKLFFGSGTQLSVL.

V usage is TRBV4-3 and J usage is TRBJ2-7, with TRBD2 as a possible D gene (5 bases). The CDR3 consists of 17 residues. CDR1 is LGHNA, CDR2 YSLEER, per germline. Trimming left V 1 base short and J 2 bases short, with 18 bases between. Here the CDR3 reads CASSQGAPGGPPYEQYF. For the CDR3, the DNA is TGCGCCAGCAGCCAAGGGGCCCCCGGCGGGCCACCCTACGAGCAGTACTTC.